The next 8 T cell receptor beta chains were all read from a single sample in a study of post-analysis software for immune sequencing data. These receptors have no identified antigens. Study outcomes and limitations: There were a few TRBV segments more frequent in patients than controls, and TRBV5-6, TRBV5-1 and TRBV20-1 were among them.

Unique molecular identifiers featured in each of the TCR beta cDNA libraries. TCRdb recomputed calls from the PCR reads with MiXCR, one row per CDR3 protein. The data hold about 810,000 distinct CDR3 sequences, with roughly 58% observed a single time. The sequenced sample was blood. The receptors stem from a girl between 5 and 17 years old with multiple sclerosis.

V gene TRBV15 combines with J gene TRBJ1-1, with D hard to call. V lost 5 bases to trimming and J lost 5 bases, with 12 bases between them. The germline gives CDR1 LNHNV, CDR2 YYDKDF (reference sequence). This CDR3 comprises 13 residues. Here the CDR3 reads CATSGLWGTEAFF. CDR3 nucleotide sequence: TGTGCCACCAGCGGACTCTGGGGAACTGAAGCTTTCTTT. The variable domain in full, with the rest retrieved from reference TRBV15 and TRBJ1-1, is DAMVIQNPRYQVTQFGKPVTLSCSQTLNHNVMYWYQQKSSQAPKLLFHYYDKDFNNEADTPDNFQSRRPNTSFCFLDIRSPGLGDTAMYLCATSGLWGTEAFFGQGTRLTVV.

The chain couples TRBV10-3 to TRBJ1-5, with D possibly being TRBD1 (5 bases). Germline CDR1 and CDR2: ENHRY and SYGVKD. This CDR3 comprises 15 residues. Deletions cut 5 bases from V and 0 bases from J, with 11 bases between. CDR3 DNA: TGTGCCATCAGTCGATCGGGGGATAGCAATCAGCCCCAGCATTTT. Protein product: CAISRSGDSNQPQHF.

This clonotype was seen more than once but under ten times. The chain combines TRBV20-1 with TRBJ2-7; the D is unclear. V was pared by 0 bases and J by 7 bases, with 7 bases between. The CDR3 loop spans 11 amino acids. Germline values: CDR1 DFQATT, CDR2 SNEGSKA (reference sequence). The CDR3 region is CSARERMEQYF. CDR3 DNA sequence: TGCAGTGCTAGAGAAAGAATGGAGCAGTACTTC.

V gene TRBV14 combines with J gene TRBJ1-2; D is unclear. This CDR3 is built from 13 residues. With 4 bases removed from V and 4 bases from J, the gap between germline ends came to 10 bases. The germline gives CDR1 SGHDN, CDR2 FVKESK. DNA of the CDR3: TGTGCCAGCAGCCCAAGTACACGCTATGGCTACACCTTC. Its protein is CASSPSTRYGYTF.

This chain links TRBV7-3 with TRBJ2-3, with unresolved D. The CDR3 runs to 16 residues. Germline assignment: CDR1 SGHTA and CDR2 FQGTGA. With 2 bases removed from V and 7 bases from J, the gap between germline ends came to 19 bases. CDR3 residues: CASSLDEARGTNTQYF. For the CDR3, the DNA is TGTGCCAGCAGCTTAGATGAGGCCCGAGGCACGAATACGCAGTATTTT.

This chain joins TRBV29-1 and TRBJ1-1; 7 nucleotides align to TRBD1. CDR3 size: 12 residues. V lost 6 bases, J lost 4 bases, and 5 bases stayed unmatched. Germline values: CDR1 SQVTM, CDR2 ANQGSEA. In nucleotides, the CDR3 is TGCAGCGTGAAAAGGGACAGCACTGAAGCTTTCTTT. Amino acids: CSVKRDSTEAFF.

The V and J genes are TRBV20-1 and TRBJ1-5, with unresolved D. V dropped 6 bases and J dropped 2 bases, with 14 bases sitting between them. CDR3 length: 14 amino acids. CDR1 DFQATT and CDR2 SNEGSKA come from the germline V gene (reference sequence). For the CDR3, the DNA is TGCAGTGCACGGACGAGTCACGGCAATCAGCCCCAGCATTTT. Protein sequence: CSARTSHGNQPQHF.

The rearrangement uses TRBV29-1 and TRBJ2-3; D gene uncertain. Per the germline V gene, CDR1 is SQVTM and CDR2 is ANQGSEA. The CDR3 has 11 amino acids. The CDR3 loop is CPHSFQDTQYF. In nucleotides, the CDR3 is TGCCCCCATTCCTTTCAAGATACGCAGTATTTT.